The 19 T cell receptor beta chains below were found in one sample sequenced in a study of response to subunit inactivated influenza vaccine. TCRdb fed the RT-PCR reads into MiXCR, producing one record per CDR3 protein. In the table there are about 520,000 distinct CDR3 sequences, around 25% of which are singletons. The specimen comprised CD4+ T cells sorted from PBMCs, sampled about 5 days after vaccination. The receptors here all came from a man between 45 and 60 years old who received an inactivated influenza vaccine.

This chain joins TRBV6-1 and TRBJ2-5, with D perhaps being TRBD1 or TRBD2 (6 bases each). V was clipped by 5 bases and J by 2 bases, with 18 bases between them. The CDR3 loop spans 16 amino acids. From germline, CDR1 is MNHNS and CDR2 SASEGT. Written as DNA, the CDR3 is TGTGCCAGCAGTACCGGCCGGGGGCCCAAACAAGAGACCCAGTACTTC. Its translation: CASSTGRGPKQETQYF.

V is TRBV6-5 and J is TRBJ2-2, with 7 bases identical to TRBD1. The CDR3 contains 16 residues. Trimming took 4 bases from V and 0 from J; bases not matched to a gene: 5. CDR1 and CDR2 from the germline V gene are MNHEY and SVGAGI. The CDR3 nucleotides read TGTGCCAGCAGTTCAGGGACAGTCGCGAACACCGGGGAGCTGTTTTTT. It encodes CASSSGTVANTGELFF.

This clonotype has more than one count but fewer than ten. V gene TRBV5-1 combines with J gene TRBJ1-2; the match to TRBD1 covers 8 bases. The J segment lost 6 bases and the V segment lost 3 bases, leaving 4 bases of the junction unmatched. CDR1 and CDR2 (germline): SGHRS, YFSETQ. The CDR3 loop spans 13 amino acids. The CDR3 spells CASSSRTGHGYTF. The CDR3 nucleotides read TGCGCCAGCAGCTCCCGGACAGGGCATGGCTACACCTTC. The full variable domain, with the rest looked up from reference TRBV5-1 and TRBJ1-2, is KAGVTQTPRYLIKTRGQQVTLSCSPISGHRSVSWYQQTPGQGLQFLFEYFSETQRNKGNFPGRFSGRQFSNSRSEMNVSTLELGDSALYLCASSSRTGHGYTFGSGTRLTVV.

This chain uses TRBV20-1 with TRBJ2-1; possible D gene TRBD2, 5 bases. Germline V CDR1 and CDR2: DFQATT, SNEGSKA (reference sequence). The germline V and J ends were trimmed by 3 bases and 8 bases, with 17 bases remaining between them. The CDR3 is 14 amino acids. The CDR3 sequence: CSASRRGQYYEQFF. CDR3 nucleotides: TGCAGTGCTAGTAGACGAGGGCAATACTATGAGCAGTTCTTC.

J is TRBJ1-2 and V is TRBV7-2; D not resolved. V was shortened by 0 bases and J by 8 bases, with 7 bases between the two germline ends. Germline V lookup: CDR1 SGHTA, CDR2 FQGNSA. This CDR3 has 12 amino acids. The CDR3 bases are TGTGCCAGCAGCTTAGCCGCAGCGGGCTACACCTTC. As protein: CASSLAAAGYTF.

There are a few counts of this clonotype. This chain links TRBV10-3 with TRBJ1-2; D is perhaps TRBD1 (5 bases). V gave up 4 bases and J gave up 8 bases, with 17 bases separating them. Germline V CDR1 and CDR2: ENHRY, SYGVKD. This CDR3 region has 14 residues. CDR3 residues: CAISGQAGTAGYTF. The CDR3 bases are TGTGCCATCAGTGGCCAAGCAGGGACGGCGGGCTACACCTTC.

CDR3 DNA sequence: TGTGCCAGCGGGGCTAGCGGGAGAGAGGATACGCAGTATTTT. Amino acids: CASGASGREDTQYF. The genes are TRBV12-3 or TRBV12-4 and TRBJ2-3, with 10 bases fitting TRBD2. V shed 8 bases and J 6 bases; nucleotides not matched to a gene: 8. This CDR3 spans 14 amino acids.

This clonotype showed up just a few times. This chain uses TRBV4-2 with TRBJ2-7, with D tentatively TRBD1 (6 bases). The V end was cut by 0 bases, the J end by 2 bases, with 14 bases between. The CDR3 contains 16 residues. Germline V gene lookup returns CDR1 LGHNA and CDR2 YNFKEQ. The CDR3 coding sequence is TGTGCCAGCAGCCAAGAACTGACAGGTAGCCCCTACGAGCAGTACTTC. Encoded protein: CASSQELTGSPYEQYF.

The chain couples TRBV20-1 to TRBJ1-5; D unresolved. From germline, CDR1 is DFQATT and CDR2 SNEGSKA (reference sequence). V shed 6 bases and J shed 4 bases, with 13 bases lying between them. The CDR3 consists of 13 residues. The CDR3 DNA sequence: TGCAGTGCCATAAGGACGGGGAATCAGCCCCAGCATTTT. It is translated as CSAIRTGNQPQHF.

This clonotype was detected only a few times. The chain has TRBV28 and TRBJ2-7; 8 positions match TRBD1. The CDR3 length is 15 residues. Unmatched junction bases numbered 10, after V lost 6 bases and J lost 3 bases. Germline V gene sequence: CDR1 MDHEN, CDR2 SYDVKM. The CDR3 DNA reads as TGTGCCAGCAGCCGTCTAACAGGGGGAGGCTACGAGCAGTACTTC. This encodes CASSRLTGGGYEQYF.

The CDR3 protein is CASSSTQGADTQYF. The CDR3 nucleotides are TGCGCCAGCAGCTCAACACAGGGGGCAGATACGCAGTATTTT. The gene calls are TRBV5-1 and TRBJ2-3, with TRBD1 matching over 8 bases. CDR3 length equals 14 residues. V shed 3 bases and J 4 bases; nucleotides not matched to a gene: 4. The germline gives CDR1 SGHRS, CDR2 YFSETQ.

V usage is TRBV15 and J usage is TRBJ2-1; D tentatively fits TRBD1 or TRBD2 (5 bases each). V gave up 3 bases and J gave up 2 bases, with 11 bases separating them. The length of the CDR3 is 15 residues. Germline CDR1 and CDR2: LNHNV and YYDKDF (reference sequence). CDR3 DNA: TGTGCCACCAGCAGGTCGGGGACGGCCTACAATGAGCAGTTCTTC. Translated: CATSRSGTAYNEQFF.

This rearrangement joins TRBV7-2 to TRBJ2-5; D is tentatively TRBD1 or TRBD2 (5 bases each). Germline values: CDR1 SGHTA, CDR2 FQGNSA. V gave up 4 bases and J gave up 5 bases, with 11 bases separating them. The CDR3 sequence is 13 residues long. CDR3 sequence: CASSSLGDETQYF. The CDR3 bases are TGTGCCAGCAGCTCTCTGGGGGACGAGACCCAGTACTTC.

The rearrangement uses TRBV24-1 and TRBJ2-3, with 10 bases identical to TRBD1. The CDR3 extends over 19 amino acids. Per the germline V gene, CDR1 is KGHDR and CDR2 is SFDVKD. The V and J ends lost 3 bases and 5 bases, in that order; junction bases with no gene match: 16. CDR3: CATSDREFRQGARGDTQYF. For the CDR3, the DNA is TGTGCCACCAGTGATCGCGAATTCAGACAGGGGGCAAGGGGAGATACGCAGTATTTT.

The chain combines TRBV30 with TRBJ2-5, with 12 bases identical to TRBD2. Germline trimming cut 2 bases from V and 5 bases from J; bases unmatched to any gene: 12. The CDR3 is 17 amino acids. CDR1 and CDR2 (germline): GTSNPN, SVGIG (reference sequence). The CDR3 DNA sequence: TGTGCCTGGAGTACGTCTAGCGGGAGGGCCGTGGGTGAGACCCAGTACTTC. It is translated as CAWSTSSGRAVGETQYF.

This clonotype was found a few times. The chain uses TRBV4-2 and TRBJ1-1; 9 nucleotides match TRBD1. The CDR3 runs 13 residues. Germline CDR1 LGHNA, CDR2 YNFKEQ. The trim removed 4 bases at V and 10 bases at J, leaving 7 bases unmatched. The CDR3 DNA is TGTGCCAGCAGCCCCCAGACAGGGGGGAGAGCTTTCTTT. Its translation is CASSPQTGGRAFF.

V is TRBV6-1 and J is TRBJ2-5, with D perhaps matching TRBD2 (6 bases). The CDR3 sequence is 14 residues long. Germline loops: CDR1 MNHNS, CDR2 SASEGT. Trimming removed 7 bases at V and 4 bases at J, with 16 bases between. The CDR3 region is CASNRDWGLETQYF. The DNA of the CDR3 is TGTGCCAGCAACCGGGACTGGGGGTTAGAGACCCAGTACTTC.

CDR3: CSVSLQGYEQYF. The CDR3 DNA is TGCAGCGTCAGCTTACAGGGCTACGAGCAGTACTTC. This chain joins TRBV29-1 and TRBJ2-7, with D possibly TRBD1 on 6 matching bases. Germline V gives CDR1 SQVTM, CDR2 ANQGSEA. V was clipped by 6 bases and J by 3 bases, with 12 bases between them. This CDR3 is built from 12 residues.

This chain connects TRBV4-2 to TRBJ2-7, with TRBD2 identical over 7 bases. V was pared by 0 bases and J by 4 bases, with 6 bases of the junction left unmatched. Germline V CDR1 and CDR2: LGHNA, YNFKEQ. The CDR3 is 15 amino acids. The CDR3 DNA is TGTGCCAGCAGCCAAGACTGGACTAGTGTTTACGAGCAGTACTTC. This gives the protein CASSQDWTSVYEQYF.